The 32 T cell receptor beta chains reported below all come from one sample, sequenced in a study of CD8 T cells in Susac syndrome. A quantity of about 0.5 to 1 ug RNA underwent reverse transcription using random hexamers. One entry per CDR3 protein results from TCRdb running MiXCR on the immunoSEQ multiplex PCR reads. The sample yields some 190,000 distinct CDR3 sequences, 85% to 95% seen once. Sequencing used CD4+ T cells from PBMCs. Receptors originate from a human donor in good health.

The chain uses TRBV11-1 and TRBJ2-3; maybe TRBD2 (5 bases). The CDR3 runs 15 residues. Germline loops: CDR1 SGHAT, CDR2 FQDESV (reference sequence). Deletions cut 3 bases from V and 3 bases from J, with 13 bases between. DNA for the CDR3: TGTGCCAGCAGCTTGTCCGGGATCCAGACAGATACGCAGTATTTT. Translation: CASSLSGIQTDTQYF.

This clonotype was seen only a few times. This chain uses TRBV29-1 with TRBJ2-1; D not certain. The germline V gene has CDR1 SQVTM and CDR2 ANQGSEA. Between the trimmed V and J ends, which lost 6 bases and 0 bases, there was a span of 6 bases. The CDR3 extends over 12 amino acids. Here the CDR3 DNA reads TGCAGCGTGGCGATCTCCTACAATGAGCAGTTCTTC. It specifies CSVAISYNEQFF.

The J gene is TRBJ1-1, the V gene TRBV18; 9 positions agree with TRBD1. The germline gives CDR1 KGHSH, CDR2 LQKENI. The length of the CDR3 is 15 residues. The V segment lost 6 bases and the J segment 0 bases; nucleotides outside the gene matches: 5. In DNA form, the CDR3 reads TGTGCCAGCTCGGGGGGACAGGGTATGAACACTGAAGCTTTCTTT. It codes for CASSGGQGMNTEAFF.

The J gene is TRBJ2-7, the V gene TRBV6-5, with D uncertain. Trimming took off 5 bases at V and 4 bases at J, with 12 bases between the two ends. This CDR3 is built from 13 residues. Germline CDR1 is MNHEY and CDR2 is SVGAGI. CDR3 residues: CASSAVPWYEQYV. The CDR3 DNA sequence: TGTGCCAGCAGTGCAGTTCCCTGGTACGAGCAGTACGTC.

The gene calls are TRBV20-1 and TRBJ2-1; TRBD2 matches 11 bases. The trim removed 4 bases at V and 5 bases at J, leaving 7 bases unmatched. This CDR3 region has 15 residues. In germline, CDR1 is DFQATT, CDR2 SNEGSKA (reference sequence). The CDR3 spells CSAISGRAPHNEQFF. The CDR3 DNA is TGCAGTGCTATTAGCGGGAGGGCCCCCCACAATGAGCAGTTCTTC.

V usage is TRBV6-2 or TRBV6-3 and J usage is TRBJ2-7; 12 bases map to TRBD2. Germline CDR1 reads MNHEY; CDR2 reads SVGEGT. V shed 2 bases and J 4 bases; nucleotides not matched to a gene: 3. The CDR3 length is 15 residues. For the CDR3, the DNA is TGTGCCAGCAGTTACCTAGCGGGGGGGCCTTACGAGCAGTACTTC. It yields the protein CASSYLAGGPYEQYF.

The V and J genes are TRBV7-2 and TRBJ2-5, with D tentatively TRBD2 (5 bases). V lost 3 bases and J lost 5, with 13 bases in between. The CDR3 covers 14 residues. CDR1 is SGHTA and CDR2 is FQGNSA in the germline V gene. This CDR3 reads CASSFTLAGETQYF. DNA for the CDR3: TGTGCCAGCAGCTTTACTCTAGCCGGGGAGACCCAGTACTTC. Together with reference TRBV7-2 and TRBJ2-5, the CDR3 gives the full variable domain: GAGVSQSPSNKVTEKGKDVELRCDPISGHTALYWYRQSLGQGLEFLIYFQGNSAPDKSGLPSDRFSAERTGGSVSTLTIQRTQQEDSAVYLCASSFTLAGETQYFGPGTRLLVL.

CDR3 sequence: CASSVRTGEETQYF. The CDR3 DNA sequence: TGTGCCAGCAGTGTCCGGACAGGGGAAGAGACCCAGTACTTC. This chain joins TRBV25-1 and TRBJ2-5; 9 bases map to TRBD1. After removal of 4 bases from V and 3 bases from J, the junction contained 3 bases not matched to a gene. CDR1 MGHDK and CDR2 SYGVNS come from the germline V gene. The CDR3 sequence is 14 residues long.

This chain links TRBV15 with TRBJ2-4, with 8 bases that match TRBD1. In germline, CDR1 is LNHNV, CDR2 YYDKDF (reference sequence). J lost 6 bases, V lost 3 bases, and 7 bases had no gene match. The CDR3 is 15 amino acids. The CDR3, as DNA: TGTGCCACCAGCAGGCCCCAGGGGGCCCTAAACATTCAGTACTTC. Its protein product is CATSRPQGALNIQYF.

The chain couples TRBV3-1 to TRBJ2-1; TRBD1 is a possible D gene (6 bases). Germline assignment: CDR1 LGHDT and CDR2 YNNKEL (reference sequence). This CDR3 region has 20 residues. V gave up 2 bases and J gave up 0 bases, with 23 bases separating them. This CDR3 reads CASSQYRAPTLDSSYNEQFF. The CDR3 DNA reads as TGTGCCAGCAGCCAATACAGGGCACCCACCTTAGACAGCTCCTACAATGAGCAGTTCTTC.

The genes are TRBV21-1 and TRBJ2-7. TRBV21-1 constitutes a pseudogene. This CDR3 has 12 residues. The CDR3 coding sequence is TGTGCCAGCACCCCGAACTCCTCCGAGCAGTACGTC. Protein sequence: CASTPNSSEQYV.

V and J are TRBV29-1 and TRBJ2-7; D is possibly TRBD2 (5 bases). The germline CDR1 and CDR2 sequences are SQVTM and ANQGSEA. CDR3 length: 15 residues. Between the trimmed V and J ends, which lost 6 bases and 0 bases, there was a span of 18 bases. The DNA of the CDR3 is TGCAGCGTCGGTAACCAGCGGCTAAGCTCCTACGAGCAGTACTTC. Protein sequence: CSVGNQRLSSYEQYF.

This clonotype was observed a few times. The genes are TRBV20-1 and TRBJ2-6, with D unclear. V dropped 0 bases and J dropped 0 bases, with 6 bases sitting between them. CDR3 length equals 15 residues. Germline assignment: CDR1 DFQATT and CDR2 SNEGSKA (reference sequence). The CDR3 nucleotides read TGCAGTGCTAGAGATCCTAGCTCTGGGGCCAACGTCCTGACTTTC. Translation gives CSARDPSSGANVLTF.

The count of this clonotype is one. The chain links TRBV23-1 to TRBJ2-7; 8 bases agree with TRBD1. TRBV23-1 is given ORF status, its function remaining uncertain. The CDR3 covers 12 residues. Trimming cost V 6 bases and J 6 bases; bases outside gene matches: 4. CDR3 region: CASRTGVSEQYV. The DNA of the CDR3 is TGCGCCAGCAGGACAGGGGTCTCCGAGCAGTACGTC.

The chain links TRBV29-1 to TRBJ1-5, with TRBD1 as a possible D gene (5 bases). Germline loops: CDR1 SQVTM, CDR2 ANQGSEA. V lost 7 bases, J lost 6 bases, and 34 bases lay in between. The CDR3 is 19 residues long. The CDR3 DNA reads TGCAGCGCCCCCCCCAGGGCAGGACCCAAAATTATTACGATTCAGCCCCAGCATTTT. This translates into CSAPPRAGPKIITIQPQHF.

This clonotype was observed once. The chain joins TRBV24-1 to TRBJ1-1; D not certain. CDR3 length: 12 residues. Germline V gene sequence: CDR1 KGHDR, CDR2 SFDVKD. V shed 5 bases and J shed 2 bases, with 5 bases lying between them. CDR3 in amino acids: CATSGSNTEAFF. The CDR3 DNA reads as TGTGCCACCAGTGGGTCTAACACTGAAGCTTTCTTT.

The CDR3: CASSFGLAGGLFYEQYF. CDR3 DNA: TGTGCCAGCAGTTTTGGACTAGCGGGGGGCCTTTTCTACGAGCAGTACTTC. The rearrangement links TRBV27 to TRBJ2-7; TRBD2 matches at 14 bases. The length of the CDR3 is 17 residues. The germline gives CDR1 MNHEY, CDR2 SMNVEV (reference sequence). Trimming removed 3 bases from V and 3 bases from J; junction bases left unmatched: 7.

The CDR3, as DNA: TGTGCCTGGAGTGTAGGGGGCCACCAGCCCCAGCATTTT. Translated, it gives CAWSVGGHQPQHF. This chain links TRBV30 with TRBJ1-5, with TRBD1 matching over 7 bases. The CDR3 has 13 residues. Germline trimming cut 0 bases from V and 7 bases from J; bases unmatched to any gene: 3. Looked up from germline, CDR1 is GTSNPN and CDR2 is SVGIG (reference sequence).

The rearrangement links TRBV24-1 to TRBJ2-3; no clear D gene. Germline V lookup: CDR1 KGHDR, CDR2 SFDVKD. Trimming left V 4 bases short and J 2 bases short, with 6 bases between. The CDR3 runs to 13 residues. CDR3 nucleotide sequence: TGTGCCACCAGTGACCTCGTCACAGATACGCAGTATTTT. Its translation: CATSDLVTDTQYF.

This chain uses TRBV28 with TRBJ2-3; no clear D gene. The V and J ends lost 5 bases and 5 bases respectively, with 5 bases between them. CDR3 length: 11 amino acids. Germline CDR1 and CDR2: MDHEN and SYDVKM. This chain's CDR3 is CASSQQDTQYF. The DNA of the CDR3 is TGTGCCAGCAGTCAACAAGATACGCAGTATTTT.

The V gene is TRBV12-5, the J gene TRBJ1-1, with D hard to call. Germline V gives CDR1 LGHNT, CDR2 FRNRAP. Trimming shortened V by 3 bases and J by 4 bases, and 9 bases separated the two germline ends. The CDR3 has 13 amino acids. CDR3 sequence: CASGFGGGTEAFF. CDR3 DNA sequence: TGTGCTAGTGGTTTTGGCGGTGGCACTGAAGCTTTCTTT. The full variable domain, in which reference TRBV12-5 and TRBJ1-1 provide the parts outside the CDR3, is DARVTQTPRHKVTEMGQEVTMRCQPILGHNTVFWYRQTMMQGLELLAYFRNRAPLDDSGMPKDRFSAEMPDATLATLKIQPSEPRDSAVYFCASGFGGGTEAFFGQGTRLTVV.

This rearrangement joins TRBV28 to TRBJ2-7, with 13 bases matching TRBD2. The CDR3 consists of 14 residues. Trimming at V came to 5 bases and at J to 9 bases, leaving 7 bases not matched to a gene. The V gene's germline CDR1 is MDHEN and CDR2 SYDVKM. CDR3 nucleotides: TGTGCCAGCAGTACTAGCGGGAGGGGTTTGGTGCAGTACGTC. Protein sequence: CASSTSGRGLVQYV.

This chain uses TRBV6-2 or TRBV6-3 with TRBJ1-5; the D gene is possibly TRBD1 (5 bases). V lost 8 bases and J 0 bases, leaving 14 bases between the germline ends. The CDR3 has 15 amino acids. CDR1 and CDR2 from the germline V gene are MNHEY and SVGEGT. This chain's CDR3 is CASSQITGSNQPQHF. The CDR3 nucleotides read TGTGCCAGCTCGCAGATTACAGGTAGCAATCAGCCCCAGCATTTT.

CDR3 in DNA: TGCAGTGCTGACAGGGGCTCAAATCAGCCCCAGCATTTT. This gives the protein CSADRGSNQPQHF. J is TRBJ1-5 and V is TRBV20-1; 8 nucleotides line up with TRBD1. Losses at the gene ends were 5 bases for V and 4 bases for J; bases not matched to a gene: 4. This CDR3 has 13 amino acids. Germline assignment: CDR1 DFQATT and CDR2 SNEGSKA (reference sequence).

V and J are TRBV12-3 or TRBV12-4 and TRBJ2-3; 7 bases fit TRBD1. J was trimmed by 0 bases and V by 7 bases; bases with no gene match: 10. The CDR3 covers 16 residues. CDR3 DNA sequence: TGTGCCAGCACTTCTCGAGGGGGCCTGAGCACAGATACGCAGTATTTT. It codes for CASTSRGGLSTDTQYF.

The gene calls are TRBV19 and TRBJ2-7, with TRBD1 matching 8 bases. The CDR3 extends over 13 amino acids. V was pared by 3 bases and J by 5 bases, with 3 bases of the junction left unmatched. Germline V lookup: CDR1 LNHDA, CDR2 SQIVND (reference sequence). CDR3 protein: CASSMSGGNEQYF. CDR3 in DNA: TGTGCCAGTAGTATGTCAGGGGGCAACGAGCAGTACTTC.

The rearrangement links TRBV29-1 to TRBJ2-5, with D unclear. Trimming pared 6 bases from V and 3 bases from J, leaving 11 bases between. Germline V gives CDR1 SQVTM, CDR2 ANQGSEA. The CDR3 is 12 amino acids. For the CDR3, the DNA is TGCAGCGTCAAGGGCTTAGAAGAGACCCAGTACTTC. It translates to CSVKGLEETQYF.

The V call is TRBV5-1, the J call TRBJ2-5, with TRBD1 matching over 9 bases. With 7 bases clipped from V and 4 bases from J, the junction kept 8 bases outside the gene matches. The germline gives CDR1 SGHRS, CDR2 YFSETQ. This CDR3 region has 14 residues. For the CDR3, the DNA is TGCGCCAGCCGGGACAGGGTTGAGGGAGAGACCCAGTACTTC. This translates into CASRDRVEGETQYF.

The rearrangement joins TRBV4-3 to TRBJ1-2; TRBD1 agrees at 8 bases. Germline CDR1 LGHNA, CDR2 YSLEER. This CDR3 has 15 amino acids. After removal of 3 bases from V and 1 base from J, the junction contained 4 bases not matched to a gene. As DNA, the CDR3 is TGCGCCAGCAGCCAGGGACAGGATGGTAACTATGGCTACACCTTC. Its protein is CASSQGQDGNYGYTF.

Worth noting for this clonotype: The junction shows a germline mismatch at one end, possibly a read error. The chain is built from TRBV7-7 and TRBJ2-4; D possibly uses TRBD1 or TRBD2 (6 bases each). CDR3 length: 13 residues. The germline CDR1 and CDR2 sequences are SSHAT and FNYEAQ (reference sequence). The CDR3 reads CASSLAEGGIQYF. CDR3 DNA: TGTGCTAGCAGCTTAGCCGAGGGGGGCATTCAGTACTTC.

This chain uses TRBV9 with TRBJ1-2; D unresolved. Between the trimmed V and J ends, which lost 6 bases and 8 bases, there was a span of 26 bases. The CDR3 totals 16 residues. Germline V gene data show CDR1 as SGDLS and CDR2 as YYNGEE. The CDR3 coding sequence is TGTGCCAGCACCTACCGTAGTGGGCAGTTGCCTGAAGGCTACACCTTC. This encodes CASTYRSGQLPEGYTF.

This sequence joins TRBV5-1 and TRBJ2-3; tentatively, D is TRBD2 (6 bases). Looked up from germline, CDR1 is SGHRS and CDR2 is YFSETQ. With 0 bases removed from V and 2 bases from J, the gap between germline ends came to 13 bases. The CDR3 runs 16 residues. For the CDR3, the DNA is TGCGCCAGCAGCTTGGAGGTAGCGGAGGCCACAGATACGCAGTATTTT. Translating it yields CASSLEVAEATDTQYF.